This is a list of T cell receptor beta chains from one sample in a study of T cells in Graves' hyperthyroidism and ophthalmopathy. TCRdb used MiXCR to reprocess the multiplex PCR reads, holding one entry per CDR3 protein. The data contain under 800,000 distinct CDR3 sequences, approximately 15% of them singletons. The sequenced sample was blood. The receptors were gathered from a woman younger than 35 with Graves' hyperthyroidism. Both conserved end residues are part of each CDR3. The order of the fields is clone size, D gene, V gene, J gene, CDR3 DNA, CDR3 protein. A D gene is named only where the DNA matches it firmly. The listing skips clone size in some rows; elsewhere it reads once, few, many or a size class.

>NA|NA|TRBV2|TRBJ2-1
TGTGCCAGCAGGTACAGGGCTGCTAATGATCAGTTCTTC
CASRYRAANDQFF
>many|TRBD1|TRBV6-1|TRBJ1-1
TGTGCCAGCAGTTGGATCTCTTCGACAGGGGAGAACACTGAAGCTTTCTTT
CASSWISSTGENTEAFF
>many|NA|TRBV28|TRBJ2-7
TGTGCCAGCAGTTCCGTGGACAGCACTACCTACGAGCAGTACTTC
CASSSVDSTTYEQYF
>many|NA|TRBV11-1|TRBJ2-1
TGTGCCAGCAGCTTAGAGCGGCGCAATGAGCAGTTCTTC
CASSLERRNEQFF
>few|TRBD2|TRBV19|TRBJ2-1
TGTGCCAGTAGTCCCAGGGGTAGCGGGAGGAATAACAATGAGCAGTTCTTC
CASSPRGSGRNNNEQFF
>NA|NA|TRBV3-1|TRBJ1-2
TGTGCCAGCAGCCAAGGCCTACAGGGAGGGTATGGCTACACCTTC
CASSQGLQGGYGYTF
>many|NA|TRBV12-5|TRBJ1-2
TGTGCTAGTGGCCGATCAGGGGAAAGTGGCTACACCTTC
CASGRSGESGYTF
>few|NA|TRBV6-2/TRBV6-3|TRBJ1-5
TGTGCCAGCAGTTACCCCCACAGACACGAAGGCAATCAGCCCCAGCATTTT
CASSYPHRHEGNQPQHF
>few|NA|TRBV12-3/TRBV12-4|TRBJ2-5
TGTGCCAGCAGTTTTACAGATAAGGAGACCCAGTACTTC
CASSFTDKETQYF
>NA|TRBD2|TRBV10-2|TRBJ2-7
TGCGCCAGCAGTGAATCCCCTACCCCTCTAGCGGGAGGGCCCTACGAGCAGTACTTC
CASSESPTPLAGGPYEQYF
>many|NA|TRBV12-3/TRBV12-4|TRBJ1-5
TGTGCCAGCAGTTTAGTACACTTGAATCAGCCCCAGCATTTT
CASSLVHLNQPQHF
>many|NA|TRBV20-1|TRBJ2-3
TGCAGTGCTAGAGCGGGCGAGATAACCACAGATACGCAGTATTTT
CSARAGEITTDTQYF
>NA|NA|TRBV29-1|TRBJ2-5
TGCAGCGTTGTTCCTCTCTTGGAGACCCAGTACTTC
CSVVPLLETQYF
>NA|NA|TRBV19|TRBJ1-5
TGTGCCAGTAGAGACAAGGGGCCGGGGCAGCCCCAGCATTTT
CASRDKGPGQPQHF